The clone carrying this T cell receptor beta chain was counted a few times. The data belong to a study of blood T cell repertoires in COVID-19. About the study: Specimens from acute and convalescent COVID-19 originated in the United States, Italy and Spain.

The CDR3 length is 13 residues. The germline CDR1 and CDR2 sequences are MDHEN and SYDVKM. V shed 6 bases, J shed 6 bases, and the junction held 8 bases outside the gene matches. Source study methods: How many nucleated cells were present was estimated from reference gene primer amplification. Clones were read by immunoSEQ multiplex PCR, and TCRdb kept only the in-frame ones, dropping some. V and J calls and clone size are given by that table; D and trimming were obtained from the DNA. The repertoire holds 150,000 to 200,000 clones, with roughly three quarters as singletons. This TCR derives from a woman aged 40 to 50 with COVID-19, enrolled during active disease. The sample consisted of peripheral blood. The chain combines TRBV28 with TRBJ2-7; 7 positions match TRBD1. CDR3: CASRTGAQSEQYF. The CDR3 DNA reads TGTGCCAGCAGAACAGGGGCTCAGTCCGAGCAGTACTTC. Looking up the rest from reference TRBV28 and TRBJ2-7 gives the full variable domain: DVKVTQSSRYLVKRTGEKVFLECVQDMDHENMFWYRQDPGLGLRLIYFSYDVKMKEKGDIPEGYSVSREKKERFSLILESASTNQTSMYLCASRTGAQSEQYFGPGTRLTVT.